This TCR beta chain emerged from a study of T-cell reconstitution after alpha-beta-depleted transplantation in children. This clonotype has a handful of counts. The V and J ends lost 3 bases and 0 bases respectively, with 4 bases between them. The CDR3 consists of 12 residues. The germline V gene encodes CDR1 SGHKS and CDR2 YYEKEE (reference sequence). TCRbeta library preparation incorporated unique molecular identifiers. MiXCR, run by TCRdb on the PCR reads, gives a single entry per CDR3 protein. This sample carries approximately 500,000 distinct CDR3 sequences, 27% of them seen once, and the ten largest clones take 36%.

Sequenced material: PBMCs, taken before TCRalphabeta/CD19-depleted stem cell transplant. J is TRBJ2-7 and V is TRBV5-5; no clear D gene. This clonotype was obtained from a boy younger than two with Wiskott-Aldrich syndrome, due to receive a stem cell transplant. The CDR3 DNA follows: TGTGCCAGCAGCTCAAACTCCTACGAGCAGTACTTC. As protein: CASSSNSYEQYF.